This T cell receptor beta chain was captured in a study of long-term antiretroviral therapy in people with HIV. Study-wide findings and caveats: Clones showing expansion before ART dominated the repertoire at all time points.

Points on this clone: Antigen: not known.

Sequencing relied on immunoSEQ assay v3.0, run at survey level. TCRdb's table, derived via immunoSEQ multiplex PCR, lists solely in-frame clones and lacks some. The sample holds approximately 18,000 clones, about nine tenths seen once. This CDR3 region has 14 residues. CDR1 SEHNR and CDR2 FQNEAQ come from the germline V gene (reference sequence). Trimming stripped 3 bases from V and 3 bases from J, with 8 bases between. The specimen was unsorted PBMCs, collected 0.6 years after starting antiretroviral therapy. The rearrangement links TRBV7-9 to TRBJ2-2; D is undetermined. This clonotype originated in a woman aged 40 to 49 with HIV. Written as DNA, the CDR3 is TGTGCCAGCAGCTTGGGCGGATACACCGGGGAGCTGTTTTTT. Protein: CASSLGGYTGELFF.